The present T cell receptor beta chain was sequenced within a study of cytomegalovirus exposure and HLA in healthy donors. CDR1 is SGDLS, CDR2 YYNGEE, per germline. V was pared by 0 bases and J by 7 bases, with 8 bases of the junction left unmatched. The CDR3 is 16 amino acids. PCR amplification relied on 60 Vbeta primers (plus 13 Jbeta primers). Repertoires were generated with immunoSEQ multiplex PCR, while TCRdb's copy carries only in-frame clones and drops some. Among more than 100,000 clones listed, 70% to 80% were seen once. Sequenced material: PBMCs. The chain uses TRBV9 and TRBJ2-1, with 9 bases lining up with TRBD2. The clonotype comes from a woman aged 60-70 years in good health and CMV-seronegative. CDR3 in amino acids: CASSVEIAGVENEQFF. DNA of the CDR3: TGTGCCAGCAGCGTAGAGATAGCGGGAGTGGAGAATGAGCAGTTCTTC.